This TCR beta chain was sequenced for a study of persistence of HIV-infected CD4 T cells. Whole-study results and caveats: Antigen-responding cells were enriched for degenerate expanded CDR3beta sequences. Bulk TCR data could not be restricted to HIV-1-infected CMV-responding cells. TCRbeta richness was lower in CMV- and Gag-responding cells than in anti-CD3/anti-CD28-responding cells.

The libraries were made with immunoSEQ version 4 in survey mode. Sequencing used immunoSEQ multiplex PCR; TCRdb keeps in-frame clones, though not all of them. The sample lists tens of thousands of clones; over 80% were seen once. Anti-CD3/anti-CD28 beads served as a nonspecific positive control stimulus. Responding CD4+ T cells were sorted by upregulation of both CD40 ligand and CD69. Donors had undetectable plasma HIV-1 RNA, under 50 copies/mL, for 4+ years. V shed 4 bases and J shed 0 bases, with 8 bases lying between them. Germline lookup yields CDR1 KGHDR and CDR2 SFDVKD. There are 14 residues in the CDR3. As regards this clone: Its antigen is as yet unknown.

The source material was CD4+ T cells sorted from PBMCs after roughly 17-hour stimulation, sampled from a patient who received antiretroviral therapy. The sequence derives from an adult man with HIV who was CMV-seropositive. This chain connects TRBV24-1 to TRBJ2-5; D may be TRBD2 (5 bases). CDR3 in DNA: TGTGCCACCAGTGACCCGGGGTACCAAGAGACCCAGTACTTC. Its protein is CATSDPGYQETQYF.